A selection of T cell receptor beta chains follows, all from one sample in a study of long-term antiretroviral therapy in people with HIV. Some clones are missing from TCRdb's copy, which holds only in-frame ones; the method was immunoSEQ multiplex PCR. In the table there are approximately 23,000 clones, about 88% of which are singletons. Sample: unsorted PBMCs, taken approximately 2.7 years after starting antiretroviral therapy. The receptors originated from a man between 35 and 55 years old with HIV. Each CDR3 is given with its conserved first and last residue. A D gene is named only where the DNA matches it firmly. For some rows the clone size is stated as once, few or many, or as a class when expanded; others skip it.

D	size	V	J	DNA	CDR3
TRBD1	NA	TRBV6-1	TRBJ1-1	TGTGCCAACGGGGACAGCTTGAACACTGAAGCTTTCTTT	CANGDSLNTEAFF
NA	NA	TRBV7-2	TRBJ2-7	TGTGCCAGCAGCCTCGTAAGTACCAACGAGCAGTACTTC	CASSLVSTNEQYF
NA	NA	TRBV27	TRBJ2-7	TGTGCCAGCAGTTGGTCAGGTCACGTCTACGAGCAGTACTTC	CASSWSGHVYEQYF
TRBD1	NA	TRBV20-1	TRBJ2-7	TGCAGTGGGCAGGGGGCGGTCGAGCAGTACTTC	CSGQGAVEQYF
NA	NA	TRBV10-1	TRBJ2-7	TGCGCCAGCAGCCGCGGTGGTTCCTACGAGCAGTACTTC	CASSRGGSYEQYF
NA	once	TRBV28	TRBJ2-2	TGTGCCAGCAGTTTATCGGTTGCGAACACCGGGGAGCTGTTTTTT	CASSLSVANTGELFF
TRBD2	NA	TRBV7-8	TRBJ2-5	TGTGCCAGCAGACGAAGCGGGAGGCAGCCGGGAAAGACCCAGTACTTC	CASRRSGRQPGKTQYF
NA	once	TRBV7-9	TRBJ2-3	TGTGCCAGCAGCTTAACTTCCTTAAACACAGATACGCAGTATTTT	CASSLTSLNTDTQYF
NA	NA	TRBV18	TRBJ2-7	TGTGCCAGCTCACCATGGTCAGGAGAGCAGTACTTC	CASSPWSGEQYF
NA	NA	TRBV5-8	TRBJ2-7	TGTGCCAGCAGCTTCGATCGGGGGAGCTCCTACGAGCAGTACTTC	CASSFDRGSSYEQYF
TRBD2	once	TRBV27	TRBJ2-7	TGTGCCAGCAGTTTAACTAGCGGGGGCTCCTACGAGCAGTACTTC	CASSLTSGGSYEQYF
TRBD1	few	TRBV9	TRBJ1-2	TGTGCCAGCAGCGTAGGACAGGGGGCATATGGCTACACCTTC	CASSVGQGAYGYTF
NA	NA	TRBV2	TRBJ2-6	TGTGCCAGCAGTGAGGGGGGTAGGGCTGGGGCCAACGTCCTGACTTTC	CASSEGGRAGANVLTF
NA	NA	TRBV5-5	TRBJ1-6	TGTGCCAGCAGCTTTCGGGGCGATCCTAGTTCACCCCTCCACTTT	CASSFRGDPSSPLHF
NA	NA	TRBV27	TRBJ2-7	TGTGCCAGCAGTTTGGGTTTTTCACATACCTACGAGCAGTACTTC	CASSLGFSHTYEQYF
NA	NA	TRBV11-1	TRBJ1-1	TGTGCCAGCAGCCCCCGAAGCGGTACTGAAGCTTTCTTT	CASSPRSGTEAFF
NA	NA	TRBV28	TRBJ1-5	TGTGCCAGCAGCCAGACCCGGGGGAGAAGCAATCAGCCCCAGCATTTT	CASSQTRGRSNQPQHF
NA	NA	TRBV28	TRBJ2-2	TGTGCCAGCAGTTCGCTGCCTTACGGGGAGCTGTTTTTT	CASSSLPYGELFF
TRBD2	NA	TRBV10-1	TRBJ2-3	TGCGCCAGCGAACAGACTAGCGGGAGGGTAGATACGCAGTATTTT	CASEQTSGRVDTQYF
NA	NA	TRBV5-6	TRBJ2-5	TGTGCCAGCAGCTTGCGCCCCTACGTCAGGGACCCCCAAGAGACCCAGTACTTC	CASSLRPYVRDPQETQYF
NA	NA	TRBV19	TRBJ2-5	TGTGCCAGTAGTACTACTAGGAAGCAAGAGACCCAGTACTTC	CASSTTRKQETQYF
TRBD2	NA	TRBV10-3	TRBJ2-1	TGTGCCATCAGTGACCCCGGGACTAGCGTAAACAATGAGCAGTTCTTC	CAISDPGTSVNNEQFF
NA	NA	TRBV11-2	TRBJ1-1	TGTGCCAGCAGCCTGGGATGGGGGGAAGCTTTCTTT	CASSLGWGEAFF
NA	NA	TRBV28	TRBJ1-6	TGTGCCAGCAGTTTCCGACAGGATCTTTTCCATAATTCACCCCTCCACTTT	CASSFRQDLFHNSPLHF
NA	NA	TRBV5-1	TRBJ2-7	TGCGCCAGCAGCTTTGGGGACGTATTCTACGAGCAGTACTTC	CASSFGDVFYEQYF
NA	NA	TRBV19	TRBJ1-2	TGTGCCAGTAGGAGCCGGGACGCTACCCTATGGAGCTATGGCTACACCTTC	CASRSRDATLWSYGYTF
TRBD1	NA	TRBV5-6	TRBJ1-1	TGTGCCAGCAGCTTGGGCCAGGGGGGGAACACTGAAGCTTTCTTT	CASSLGQGGNTEAFF
TRBD1	NA	TRBV14	TRBJ2-7	TGTGCCAGCAGCCCGGGGACAGGGGGTCCCTACGAGCAGTACTTC	CASSPGTGGPYEQYF
NA	NA	TRBV7-2	TRBJ1-4	TGTGCCAGCAGCTTATTGGGTGGTGGGGATGAAAAACTGTTTTTT	CASSLLGGGDEKLFF
NA	NA	TRBV6-1	TRBJ1-3	TGTGCCAGCTCCGGACGGCACAGCTCTGGAAACACCATATATTTT	CASSGRHSSGNTIYF
NA	NA	TRBV18	TRBJ1-5	TGTGCCAGCTCATCGACCAGCCCGGTGGTGAGTCAGCCCCAGCATTTT	CASSSTSPVVSQPQHF
NA	NA	TRBV7-9	TRBJ1-2	TGTGCCAGCAGCTTAGCTCCGGGACGGATGTATGACTACACCTTC	CASSLAPGRMYDYTF
TRBD1	NA	TRBV28	TRBJ2-5	TGTGCCAGCAGCCGACAGGGGCTTGAGGCGGAGACCCAGTACTTC	CASSRQGLEAETQYF
NA	NA	TRBV27	TRBJ2-2	TGTGCCAGCAGTTTTAACACCGGGGAGCTGTTTTTT	CASSFNTGELFF
NA	NA	TRBV13	TRBJ2-7	TGTGCCAGCAGCACCTACTACGAGCAGTACTTC	CASSTYYEQYF
NA	NA	TRBV28	TRBJ1-1	TGTGCCAGCAGTTTGACTTGGGAGGCAACGAACACTGAAGCTTTCTTT	CASSLTWEATNTEAFF
TRBD1	NA	TRBV27	TRBJ2-1	TGTGCCAGCACCTACAGGGGGCTGTATGGATACAATGAGCAGTTCTTC	CASTYRGLYGYNEQFF
TRBD1	NA	TRBV9	TRBJ1-2	TGTGCCAGCAGCGTAGTCCGGGACAGGGCGGATGGCTACACCTTC	CASSVVRDRADGYTF
NA	NA	TRBV6-4	TRBJ2-1	TGTGCCAGCAGTGAGCCCTGGCGGACTAATGCCCCGAGCTCCTACAATGAGCAGTTCTTC	CASSEPWRTNAPSSYNEQFF
NA	NA	TRBV28	TRBJ2-5	TGTGCCAGCAGTTTAAACGTTCAGGAGACCCAGTACTTC	CASSLNVQETQYF
NA	few	TRBV4-1	TRBJ1-5	TGCGCCAGCAGCCAAAATAGGGACAATCAGCCCCAGCATTTT	CASSQNRDNQPQHF
NA	NA	TRBV2	TRBJ2-2	TGTGCCAGCAGTGCATTCAGGAGATTGAACACCGGGGAGCTGTTTTTT	CASSAFRRLNTGELFF
NA	NA	TRBV11-2	TRBJ1-2	TGTGCCAGCAGCTTTGAGCCTACAGAGACCTATGGCTACACCTTC	CASSFEPTETYGYTF
NA	NA	TRBV30	TRBJ2-6	TGTGCCTGGAGTGTGATCGAGTCTTTCTCTGGGGCCAACGTCCTGACTTTC	CAWSVIESFSGANVLTF
TRBD1	NA	TRBV7-9	TRBJ2-7	TGTGCCAGCGCCAGGGGGTCGAGCGCCTACGAGCAGTACTTC	CASARGSSAYEQYF
NA	NA	TRBV5-1	TRBJ2-7	TGCGCCAGCAGCTCCGAGAGGGGCGCAACCTACGAGCAGTACTTC	CASSSERGATYEQYF
NA	NA	TRBV6-5	TRBJ2-3	TGTGCCACCGGGACGTTTTTCACAGATACGCAGTATTTT	CATGTFFTDTQYF
NA	few	TRBV28	TRBJ2-7	TGTGCCAGCAGTTTATTTAATACCGGGACTGGCTACGAGCAGTACTTC	CASSLFNTGTGYEQYF
NA	NA	TRBV4-2	TRBJ2-3	TGTGCCAGCAGCCAAGATAATGGGCGGGACCAGTATTTT	CASSQDNGRDQYF
NA	NA	TRBV21-1	TRBJ1-1	TGTGCCAGCAGCAAAGCCGGACATTTGAACACTGAAGCTTTCTTT	CASSKAGHLNTEAFF
TRBD2	NA	TRBV5-6	TRBJ2-1	TGTGCCAGCAGCTTTAGCGGGAGCTCCTACAATGAGCAGTTCTTC	CASSFSGSSYNEQFF
TRBD1	NA	TRBV19	TRBJ1-1	TGTGCCAGTAGTCTGGACAGGGTGACGAACACTGAAGCTTTCTTT	CASSLDRVTNTEAFF
TRBD1	NA	TRBV4-3	TRBJ1-1	TGCGCCAGCAGCCAGCGGACAGGGGGCGGCACTGAAGCTTTCTTT	CASSQRTGGGTEAFF
TRBD2	NA	TRBV19	TRBJ2-1	TGTGCCAGTAGTATAGCAACGCGGGGGACGTACAATGAGCAGTTCTTC	CASSIATRGTYNEQFF
NA	NA	TRBV4-3	TRBJ2-7	TGCGCCAGCAGCCAAGAACAGGGTAACGAGCAGTACTTC	CASSQEQGNEQYF